The 16 T cell receptor beta chains below were found in one sample sequenced in a study of blood T cell repertoires in COVID-19 (dated by TCRdb to 2020 to 2022). Library method: the immunoSEQ multiplex PCR assay. The clones in this table, taken by TCRdb from immuneACCESS, are in-frame only. Not every clone is retained; where verified, under half of the shortfall comes from an unresolved V gene, and the cause of the rest is unknown. This sample is represented by more than 250,000 clones; about 82% of them were singletons. The ten most abundant clones make up 1.5% to 2% of the sample. The sample taken for sequencing was peripheral blood. The receptor set was obtained from a woman aged 45-65 years with acute or convalescent COVID-19.

The genes are TRBV11-2 and TRBJ2-7, with 9 nucleotides matching TRBD1. The CDR3 loop spans 16 amino acids. The germline V gene has CDR1 SGHAT and CDR2 FQNNGV. The J segment lost 9 bases and the V segment lost 1 base, leaving 13 bases of the junction unmatched. Here the CDR3 DNA reads TGTGCCAGCAGCTTAGTTTTCTCGGACAGGGGTAGAAGGCAGTACTTC. Translating it yields CASSLVFSDRGRRQYF.

This rearrangement joins TRBV2 to TRBJ2-7; D perhaps matches TRBD1 (6 bases). The CDR3 consists of 15 residues. Germline V gene sequence: CDR1 SNHLY, CDR2 FYNNEI. Trimming cost V 6 bases and J 0 bases, with 15 bases left between them. The DNA of the CDR3 is TGTGCCAGCAGCGGGACACTCAGATCCTCCTACGAGCAGTACTTC. This codes for CASSGTLRSSYEQYF.

The chain recombines TRBV28 with TRBJ1-2; D not certain. The CDR3 extends over 13 amino acids. Germline values: CDR1 MDHEN, CDR2 SYDVKM. Trimming took 6 bases from V and 5 from J, leaving 13 bases between them. CDR3 sequence (DNA): TGTGCCAGCAGACTCGGGATCCTTTATGGCTACACCTTC. Residues: CASRLGILYGYTF.

CDR3 loop: CASSRTGAYEQYF. CDR3 nucleotide sequence: TGTGCCAGCAGTCGGACAGGAGCCTACGAGCAGTACTTC. V is TRBV2 and J is TRBJ2-7, with 7 bases matching TRBD1. There are 13 residues in the CDR3. Trimming cost V 5 bases and J 2 bases; bases outside gene matches: 3. Germline CDR1 SNHLY, CDR2 FYNNEI.

This CDR3 is CAWSAGLAGASTDTQYF. Here the CDR3 DNA reads TGTGCCTGGAGTGCAGGACTAGCGGGAGCTAGCACAGATACGCAGTATTTT. The V call is TRBV30, the J call TRBJ2-3; 13 positions match TRBD2. V shed 1 base, J shed 0 bases, and the junction held 4 bases outside the gene matches. The CDR3 loop spans 17 amino acids. Germline CDR1 and CDR2: GTSNPN and SVGIG (reference sequence).

The V gene is TRBV6-1, the J gene TRBJ2-7; 7 bases line up with TRBD2. Trimming removed 2 bases from V and 2 bases from J; junction bases left unmatched: 6. CDR3 size: 15 residues. Germline V gene sequence: CDR1 MNHNS, CDR2 SASEGT. The CDR3 DNA is TGTGCCAGCAGTGAATGGGGAGGGGCGACCTACGAGCAGTACTTC. Protein sequence: CASSEWGGATYEQYF.

CDR3 nucleotides: TGTGCCAGCAGTCCCCAACGGGGGTCGGATCAGCCCCAGCATTTT. The encoded protein is CASSPQRGSDQPQHF. This sequence joins TRBV27 and TRBJ1-5, with a weak D call TRBD1 (5 bases). The CDR3 covers 15 residues. Germline assignment: CDR1 MNHEY and CDR2 SMNVEV (reference sequence). V lost 5 bases, J lost 5 bases, and 16 bases lay in between.

This chain connects TRBV7-9 to TRBJ2-7; TRBD1 agrees at 9 bases. Germline V CDR1 and CDR2: SEHNR, FQNEAQ (reference sequence). There are 14 residues in the CDR3. V shed 0 bases and J 7 bases; nucleotides not matched to a gene: 4. CDR3 in DNA: TGTGCCAGCAGCTTAGCACAGGGGGCAGGGGAGCAGTACTTC. Residues: CASSLAQGAGEQYF.

V gene TRBV4-2 combines with J gene TRBJ2-3; TRBD2 matches at 11 bases. The CDR3 covers 17 residues. V trimming: 1 base; J trimming: 2 bases; junction bases outside the gene matches: 5. Germline lookup yields CDR1 LGHNA and CDR2 YNFKEQ. The CDR3 DNA reads as TGTGCCAGCAGCCAAGGGGGGACTAGCGGATTCACAGATACGCAGTATTTT. Translated, it gives CASSQGGTSGFTDTQYF.

The gene calls are TRBV2 and TRBJ2-4; weak D call: TRBD1 (6 bases). Germline loops: CDR1 SNHLY, CDR2 FYNNEI. The CDR3 has 15 amino acids. V lost 6 bases to trimming and J lost 0 bases, with 12 bases between them. For the CDR3, the DNA is TGTGCCAGCAGCCCAGGACAGTTAGCCAAAAACATTCAGTACTTC. Residues: CASSPGQLAKNIQYF. Drawing the rest from reference TRBV2 and TRBJ2-4, the complete variable domain is EPEVTQTPSHQVTQMGQEVILRCVPISNHLYFYWYRQILGQKVEFLVSFYNNEISEKSEIFDDQFSVERPDGSNFTLKIRSTKLEDSAMYFCASSPGQLAKNIQYFGAGTRLSVL.

CDR3 nucleotide sequence: TGCGCCAGCAGCCAGTCCGGAGCGGGAGACATCTACGAGCAGTACTTC. It translates to CASSQSGAGDIYEQYF. This sequence joins TRBV4-1 and TRBJ2-7, with 8 bases identical to TRBD2. The CDR3 consists of 16 residues. Germline trimming cut 3 bases from V and 3 bases from J; bases unmatched to any gene: 10. Germline-derived CDR1 and CDR2 are MGHRA and YSYEKL.

The rearrangement uses TRBV11-2 and TRBJ2-5, with D unresolved. CDR3 length: 14 residues. Trimming pared 2 bases from V and 1 base from J, leaving 8 bases between. Germline V gene sequence: CDR1 SGHAT, CDR2 FQNNGV. The CDR3: CASSLTVVQETQYF. As DNA, the CDR3 is TGTGCCAGCAGCTTAACAGTGGTCCAAGAGACCCAGTACTTC.

The chain employs TRBV28 and TRBJ1-2; no clear D. Between the trimmed V and J ends, which lost 3 bases and 2 bases, there was a span of 7 bases. The CDR3 is made up of 13 amino acids. The germline V gene has CDR1 MDHEN and CDR2 SYDVKM. The CDR3 protein is CASSLGSNYGYTF. CDR3 in DNA: TGTGCCAGCAGTTTGGGCAGCAACTATGGCTACACCTTC.

The chain employs TRBV4-2 and TRBJ2-5; 8 positions match TRBD2. Per germline, CDR1 LGHNA and CDR2 YNFKEQ. The CDR3 runs to 15 residues. Trimming took 3 bases from V and 3 from J; bases not matched to a gene: 6. The CDR3 loop reads CASSQTGTSKETQYF. CDR3 nucleotides: TGTGCCAGCAGCCAGACCGGGACTAGTAAAGAGACCCAGTACTTC.

The V call is TRBV10-2, the J call TRBJ2-1; 8 bases line up with TRBD2. V trimming: 6 bases; J trimming: 0 bases; junction bases outside the gene matches: 13. The CDR3 totals 18 residues. CDR1 WSHSY and CDR2 SAAADI come from the germline V gene. DNA of the CDR3: TGCGCCAGCAGAGGACCGGGGTCCGGGGGGGTCTCCTACAATGAGCAGTTCTTC. Amino acid sequence: CASRGPGSGGVSYNEQFF.

The V and J genes are TRBV10-1 and TRBJ2-7; 7 bases agree with TRBD1. Germline V CDR1 and CDR2: WNHNN, SYGVQD (reference sequence). After removal of 0 bases from V and 4 bases from J, the junction contained 6 bases not matched to a gene. There are 15 residues in the CDR3. CDR3 loop: CASSESRGRVYEQYF. CDR3 coding DNA: TGCGCCAGCAGTGAGTCGAGGGGGCGCGTTTACGAGCAGTACTTC.